A single sample gave rise to the 9 T cell receptor beta chains below, sequenced in a study of T cells in Graves' hyperthyroidism and ophthalmopathy. TCR beta CDR3 region amplification was performed from RNA transcripts. TCR CDR3 underwent first-round RT-PCR with the HTBI primer set. TCRdb recomputed calls from the multiplex PCR reads with MiXCR, one row per CDR3 protein. The sample shows around 600,000 distinct CDR3 sequences, 14% of them seen only once. The sequencing sample was made of blood. These receptors were collected from a woman under 30 with Graves' ophthalmopathy.

This clonotype was observed at least ten times. The V gene is TRBV4-3, the J gene TRBJ2-3; the match to TRBD2 covers 11 bases. The CDR3 extends over 17 amino acids. Trimming removed 4 bases from V and 2 bases from J; junction bases left unmatched: 8. CDR1 and CDR2 from the germline V gene are LGHNA and YSLEER. The CDR3 spells CASSRQLAGDLTDTQYF. The CDR3 bases are TGCGCCAGCAGCCGCCAACTAGCGGGAGACCTCACAGATACGCAGTATTTT.

V gene TRBV19 combines with J gene TRBJ2-2, with D possibly being TRBD1 or TRBD2 (5 bases each). The CDR3 contains 15 residues. CDR1 is LNHDA, CDR2 SQIVND, per germline (reference sequence). Trimming took off 4 bases at V and 1 base at J, with 10 bases between the two ends. CDR3 sequence: CASSTGRQNTGELFF. The CDR3, as DNA: TGTGCCAGTAGTACGGGACGGCAGAACACCGGGGAGCTGTTTTTT.

This clonotype has at least ten counts. V is TRBV30 and J is TRBJ2-1, with D uncertain. The CDR3 covers 11 residues. The V end was cut by 3 bases, the J end by 8 bases, with 8 bases between. From germline, CDR1 is GTSNPN and CDR2 SVGIG (reference sequence). The CDR3 bases are TGTGCCTGGAGACAGATCTATGAGCAGTTCTTC. This codes for CAWRQIYEQFF.

This clonotype was seen more than once but under ten times. The rearrangement links TRBV9 to TRBJ1-5; D remains unclear. Germline CDR1 reads SGDLS; CDR2 reads YYNGEE. V lost 2 bases and J lost 5, with 17 bases in between. The CDR3 has 16 residues. This CDR3 is CASSVPRTERDQPQHF. CDR3 DNA sequence: TGTGCCAGCAGCGTCCCCCGGACGGAACGAGATCAGCCCCAGCATTTT.

This clonotype was detected many times. The chain carries TRBV6-1 and TRBJ2-7; either TRBD1 or TRBD2 may supply D (5 bases each). Germline V gene lookup returns CDR1 MNHNS and CDR2 SASEGT. V shed 5 bases and J shed 5 bases, with 16 bases lying between them. The CDR3 loop spans 14 amino acids. CDR3 nucleotide sequence: TGTGCCAGCAGTTATGGGGAGTTCAGGGACGAGCAGTACTTC. It is translated as CASSYGEFRDEQYF.

This clonotype was observed many times. The chain uses TRBV29-1 and TRBJ2-7; D remains ambiguous. CDR3 size: 13 residues. The germline CDR1 and CDR2 sequences are SQVTM and ANQGSEA. The germline V and J ends were trimmed by 3 bases and 3 bases, with 12 bases remaining between them. CDR3 sequence: CSVEGSASYEQYF. The CDR3 nucleotides read TGCAGCGTTGAGGGCTCCGCTAGCTACGAGCAGTACTTC.

The chain uses TRBV7-9 and TRBJ2-1; 14 bases agree with TRBD2. Germline trimming cut 1 base from V and 0 bases from J; bases unmatched to any gene: 8. Per germline, CDR1 SEHNR and CDR2 FQNEAQ (reference sequence). This CDR3 contains 20 residues. The CDR3 is CASSLDLGLAGVSSYNEQFF. For the CDR3, the DNA is TGTGCCAGCAGCTTAGATCTGGGACTAGCGGGGGTCAGCTCCTACAATGAGCAGTTCTTC.

The chain uses TRBV5-4 and TRBJ2-2; D is unresolved. The CDR3 loop spans 15 amino acids. V dropped 5 bases and J dropped 1 base, with 12 bases sitting between them. Germline V lookup: CDR1 SGHNT, CDR2 YYREEE (reference sequence). CDR3 region: CASSNGRKNTGELFF. As DNA, the CDR3 is TGTGCCAGCAGTAATGGACGGAAGAACACCGGGGAGCTGTTTTTT. Variable domain in full (rest from reference TRBV5-4 and TRBJ2-2): ETGVTQSPTHLIKTRGQQVTLRCSSQSGHNTVSWYQQALGQGPQFIFQYYREEENGRGNFPPRFSGLQFPNYSSELNVNALELDDSALYLCASSNGRKNTGELFFGEGSRLTVL.

V is TRBV19 and J is TRBJ2-1; D ambiguous. Trimming removed 4 bases at V and 5 bases at J, with 12 bases between. CDR3 length: 14 residues. CDR1 is LNHDA and CDR2 is SQIVND in the germline V gene (reference sequence). CDR3: CASSTVAVNNEQFF. The CDR3 DNA reads TGTGCCAGTAGTACGGTAGCTGTTAACAATGAGCAGTTCTTC.